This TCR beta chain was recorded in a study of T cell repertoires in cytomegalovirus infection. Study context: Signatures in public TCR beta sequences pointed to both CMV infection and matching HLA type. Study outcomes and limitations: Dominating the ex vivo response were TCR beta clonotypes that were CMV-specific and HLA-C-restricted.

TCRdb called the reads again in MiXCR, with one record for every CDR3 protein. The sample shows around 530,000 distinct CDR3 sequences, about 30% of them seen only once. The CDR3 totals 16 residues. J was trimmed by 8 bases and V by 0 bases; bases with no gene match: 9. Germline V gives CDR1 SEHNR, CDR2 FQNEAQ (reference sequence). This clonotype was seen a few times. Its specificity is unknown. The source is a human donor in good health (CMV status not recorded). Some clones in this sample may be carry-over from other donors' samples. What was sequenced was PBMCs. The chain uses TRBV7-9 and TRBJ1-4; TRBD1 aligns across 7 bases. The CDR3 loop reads CASSLAPTGLEEKLFF. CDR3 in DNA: TGTGCCAGCAGCTTAGCCCCGACAGGGTTAGAGGAAAAACTGTTTTTT. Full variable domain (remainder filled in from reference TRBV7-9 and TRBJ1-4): DTGVSQNPRHKITKRGQNVTFRCDPISEHNRLYWYRQTLGQGPEFLTYFQNEAQLEKSRLLSDRFSAERPKGSFSTLEIQRTEQGDSAMYLCASSLAPTGLEEKLFFGSGTQLSVL.